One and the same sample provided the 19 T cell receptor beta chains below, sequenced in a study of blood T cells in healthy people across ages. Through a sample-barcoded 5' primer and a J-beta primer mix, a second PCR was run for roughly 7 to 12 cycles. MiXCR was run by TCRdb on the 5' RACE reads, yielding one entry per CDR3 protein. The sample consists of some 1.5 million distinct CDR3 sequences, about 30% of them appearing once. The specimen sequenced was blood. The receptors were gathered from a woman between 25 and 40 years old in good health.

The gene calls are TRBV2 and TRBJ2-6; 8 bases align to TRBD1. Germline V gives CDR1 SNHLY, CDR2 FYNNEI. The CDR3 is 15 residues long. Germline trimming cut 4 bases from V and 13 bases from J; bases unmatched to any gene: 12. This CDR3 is CASSAVGQVVGVLTF. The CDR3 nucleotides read TGTGCCAGCAGTGCGGTGGGACAGGTGGTAGGGGTCCTGACTTTC. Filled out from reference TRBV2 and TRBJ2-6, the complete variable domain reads EPEVTQTPSHQVTQMGQEVILRCVPISNHLYFYWYRQILGQKVEFLVSFYNNEISEKSEIFDDQFSVERPDGSNFTLKIRSTKLEDSAMYFCASSAVGQVVGVLTFGAGSRLTVL.

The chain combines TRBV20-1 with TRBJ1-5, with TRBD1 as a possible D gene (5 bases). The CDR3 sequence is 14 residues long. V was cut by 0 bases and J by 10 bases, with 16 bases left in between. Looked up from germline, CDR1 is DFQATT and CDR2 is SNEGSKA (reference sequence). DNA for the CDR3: TGCAGTGCTAGAGATCGAAGGGGAGGGGAACCCCAGCATTTT. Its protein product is CSARDRRGGEPQHF.

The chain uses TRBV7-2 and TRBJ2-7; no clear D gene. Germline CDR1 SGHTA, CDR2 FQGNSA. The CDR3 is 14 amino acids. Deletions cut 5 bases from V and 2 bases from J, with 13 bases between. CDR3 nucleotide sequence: TGTACCAGCAGCGCATCCGGGTCCACCTACGAGCAGTACTTC. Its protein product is CTSSASGSTYEQYF.

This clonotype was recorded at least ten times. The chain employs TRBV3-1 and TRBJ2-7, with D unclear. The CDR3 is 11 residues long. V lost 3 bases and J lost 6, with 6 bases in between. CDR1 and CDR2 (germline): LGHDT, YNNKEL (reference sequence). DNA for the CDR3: TGTGCCAGCAGCCAGTCGAGCGAGCAGTACTTC. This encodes CASSQSSEQYF.

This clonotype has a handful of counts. The CDR3 here is CASSLRREGPYEQFF. CDR3 bases: TGTGCCAGCAGCCTCCGGCGGGAGGGCCCTTATGAGCAGTTCTTC. The chain carries TRBV12-3 or TRBV12-4 and TRBJ2-1; 9 nucleotides match TRBD2. This CDR3 contains 15 residues. J was trimmed by 8 bases and V by 6 bases; bases with no gene match: 11.

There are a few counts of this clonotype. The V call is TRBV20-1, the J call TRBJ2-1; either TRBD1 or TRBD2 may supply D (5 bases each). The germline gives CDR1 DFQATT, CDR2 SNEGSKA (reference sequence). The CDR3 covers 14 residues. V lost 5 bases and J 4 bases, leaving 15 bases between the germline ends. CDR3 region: CSALQRGEYNEQFF. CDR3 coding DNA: TGCAGTGCTTTACAACGAGGGGAGTACAATGAGCAGTTCTTC.

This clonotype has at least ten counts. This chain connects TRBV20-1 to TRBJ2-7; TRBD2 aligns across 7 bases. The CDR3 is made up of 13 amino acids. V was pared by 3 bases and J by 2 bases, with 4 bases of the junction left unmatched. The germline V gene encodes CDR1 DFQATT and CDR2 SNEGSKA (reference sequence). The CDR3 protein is CSASSTSPYEQYF. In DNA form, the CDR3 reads TGCAGTGCTAGCTCGACTAGCCCCTACGAGCAGTACTTC.

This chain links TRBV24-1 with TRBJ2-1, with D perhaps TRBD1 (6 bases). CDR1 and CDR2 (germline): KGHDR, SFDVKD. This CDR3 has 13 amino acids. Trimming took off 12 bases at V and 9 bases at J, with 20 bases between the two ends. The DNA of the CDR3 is TGTGCCGCCGGTCCTGGGGGCCTGGGTGAGCAGTTCTTC. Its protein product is CAAGPGGLGEQFF.

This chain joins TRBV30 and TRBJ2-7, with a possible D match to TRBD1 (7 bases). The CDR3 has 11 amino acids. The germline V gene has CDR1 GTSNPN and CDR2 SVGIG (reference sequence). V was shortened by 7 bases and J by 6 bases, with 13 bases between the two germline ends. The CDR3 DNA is TGTGCCTTGAGACAGGGACTCGAGCAGTACTTC. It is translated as CALRQGLEQYF. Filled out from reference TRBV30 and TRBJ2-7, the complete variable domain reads SQTIHQWPATLVQPVGSPLSLECTVEGTSNPNLYWYRQAAGRGLQLLFYSVGIGQISSEVPQNLSASRPQDRQFILSSKKLLLSDSGFYLCALRQGLEQYFGPGTRLTVT.

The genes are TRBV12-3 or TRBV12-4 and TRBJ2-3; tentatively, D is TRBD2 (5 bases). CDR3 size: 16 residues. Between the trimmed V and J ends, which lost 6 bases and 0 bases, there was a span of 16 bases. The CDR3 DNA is TGTGCCAGCAGGCTCCGGGCGGCGGGTAGCACAGATACGCAGTATTTT. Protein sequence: CASRLRAAGSTDTQYF.

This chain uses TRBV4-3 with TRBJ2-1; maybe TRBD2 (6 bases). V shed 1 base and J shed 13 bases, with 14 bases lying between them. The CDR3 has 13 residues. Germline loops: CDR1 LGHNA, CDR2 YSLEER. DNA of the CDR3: TGCGCCAGCAGCCAAGCTAGCGCAGAGACCCAGTTCTTC. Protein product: CASSQASAETQFF.

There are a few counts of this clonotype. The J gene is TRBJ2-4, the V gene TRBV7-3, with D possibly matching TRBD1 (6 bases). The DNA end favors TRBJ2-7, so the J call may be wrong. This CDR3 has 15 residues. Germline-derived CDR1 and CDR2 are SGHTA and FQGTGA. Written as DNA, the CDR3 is TGTGCCAGCAGCTTAAATGAAGGACAGTTCTACGAGCAGTACTTC. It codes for CASSLNEGQFYEQYF.

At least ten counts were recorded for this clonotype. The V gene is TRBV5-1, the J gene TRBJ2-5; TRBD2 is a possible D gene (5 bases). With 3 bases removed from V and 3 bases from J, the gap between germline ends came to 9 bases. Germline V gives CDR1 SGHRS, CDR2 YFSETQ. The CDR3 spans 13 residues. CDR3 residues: CASSYGLKETQYF. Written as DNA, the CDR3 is TGCGCCAGCAGCTACGGACTGAAAGAGACCCAGTACTTC.

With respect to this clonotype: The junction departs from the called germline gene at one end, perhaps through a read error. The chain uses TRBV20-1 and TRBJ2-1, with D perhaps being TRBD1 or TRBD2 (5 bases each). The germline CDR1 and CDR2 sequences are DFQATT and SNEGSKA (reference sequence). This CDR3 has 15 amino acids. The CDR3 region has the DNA TGCAGCGCTAGAGCTTCCTCGGGGCCCTACAATGAGCAGTTCTTC. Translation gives CSARASSGPYNEQFF.

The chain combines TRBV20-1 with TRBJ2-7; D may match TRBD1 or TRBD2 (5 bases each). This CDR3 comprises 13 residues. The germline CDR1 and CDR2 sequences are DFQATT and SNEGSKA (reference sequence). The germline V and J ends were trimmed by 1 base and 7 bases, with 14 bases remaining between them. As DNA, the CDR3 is TGCAGTGCTAGAGTAACCGGGACCAATGAGCAGTACTTC. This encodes CSARVTGTNEQYF.

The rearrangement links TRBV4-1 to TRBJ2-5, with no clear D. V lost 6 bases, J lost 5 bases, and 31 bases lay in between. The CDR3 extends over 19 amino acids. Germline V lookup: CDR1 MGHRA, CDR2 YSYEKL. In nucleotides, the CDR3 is TGCGCCAGCAGATCTACTCAGGAGTGGTCGCGACAAGGATGGGAGACCCAGTACTTC. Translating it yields CASRSTQEWSRQGWETQYF.

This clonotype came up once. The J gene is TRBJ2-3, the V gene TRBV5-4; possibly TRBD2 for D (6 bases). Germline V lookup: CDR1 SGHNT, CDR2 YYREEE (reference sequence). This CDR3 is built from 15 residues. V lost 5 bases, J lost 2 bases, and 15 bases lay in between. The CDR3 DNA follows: TGTGCCAGCAGGAACTTAGGGCGGGACACAGATACGCAGTATTTT. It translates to CASRNLGRDTDTQYF.

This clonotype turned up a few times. CDR3 nucleotides: TGTGCCAGCAGCGTAGGGGCGGTCTCCTACAATGAGCAGTTCTTC. It codes for CASSVGAVSYNEQFF. The chain recombines TRBV9 with TRBJ2-1, with D uncertain. The V and J ends lost 0 bases and 0 bases respectively, with 7 bases between them. The CDR3 runs to 15 residues. Germline V lookup: CDR1 SGDLS, CDR2 YYNGEE.

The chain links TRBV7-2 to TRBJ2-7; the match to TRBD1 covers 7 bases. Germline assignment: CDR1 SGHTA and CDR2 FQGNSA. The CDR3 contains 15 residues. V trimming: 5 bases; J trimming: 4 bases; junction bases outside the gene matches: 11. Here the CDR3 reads CASSKNGQGDYEQYF. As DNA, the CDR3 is TGTGCCAGCAGCAAAAATGGGCAGGGGGATTACGAGCAGTACTTC.